The next 22 T cell receptor beta chains were all read from a single sample in a study of T cell repertoires in cytomegalovirus infection. TCRdb redid the calling of the reads with MiXCR, one entry per CDR3 protein. The sample lists a few hundred thousand distinct CDR3 sequences; around 29% were seen once. Which antigens these TCRs recognize remains unknown. Sequenced material: cultured PBMCs, taken from culture after CMV antigen stimulation. The receptors were sampled from a human donor in good health (CMV status not recorded). Some clones in this sample may be carry-over from other donors' samples.

J is TRBJ2-3 and V is TRBV11-3; possible D gene TRBD2, 6 bases. There are 14 residues in the CDR3. Deletions cut 4 bases from V and 2 bases from J, with 10 bases between. Germline V gives CDR1 SGHNT, CDR2 YENEEA. In nucleotides, the CDR3 is TGTGCCAGCAGCTCCAGGACTAACACAGATACGCAGTATTTT. Residues: CASSSRTNTDTQYF.

The rearrangement links TRBV7-3 to TRBJ1-2; D is uncertain. Germline assignment: CDR1 SGHTA and CDR2 FQGTGA. The CDR3 has 15 amino acids. V dropped 3 bases and J dropped 0 bases, with 11 bases sitting between them. CDR3 DNA: TGTGCCAGCAGCTTTTCGAATGGAACTAACTATGGCTACACCTTC. This sequence encodes CASSFSNGTNYGYTF.

The chain combines TRBV7-2 with TRBJ1-1, with a possible D match to TRBD1 (5 bases). The CDR3 loop spans 14 amino acids. Trimming took off 5 bases at V and 4 bases at J, with 14 bases between the two ends. CDR1 and CDR2 from the germline V gene are SGHTA and FQGNSA. The CDR3 nucleotides read TGTGCCAGCAGCGAACAGGCTTCGGGCACTGAAGCTTTCTTT. It specifies CASSEQASGTEAFF.

The chain couples TRBV27 to TRBJ1-5; D uncertain. CDR3 length: 15 residues. Between the trimmed V and J ends, which lost 5 bases and 7 bases, there was a span of 18 bases. In germline, CDR1 is MNHEY, CDR2 SMNVEV (reference sequence). This CDR3 reads CASSRRRDAEQPQHF. The CDR3 DNA reads TGTGCCAGCAGTAGAAGACGCGATGCGGAACAGCCCCAGCATTTT.

In this sample, this clonotype turned up once. CDR3 sequence reads: CASSSMNQPQHF. The CDR3, as DNA: TGTGCCAGCAGTTCGATGAATCAGCCCCAGCATTTT. V is TRBV27 and J is TRBJ1-5; D remains unclear. Germline V gives CDR1 MNHEY, CDR2 SMNVEV (reference sequence). The CDR3 runs to 12 residues. V lost 4 bases and J 4 bases, leaving 5 bases between the germline ends.

This clonotype showed up just a few times. V usage is TRBV19 and J usage is TRBJ1-5, with D tentatively TRBD1 (6 bases). Trimming took 8 bases from V and 6 from J, leaving 17 bases between them. This CDR3 comprises 14 residues. Germline assignment: CDR1 LNHDA and CDR2 SQIVND (reference sequence). This CDR3 is CASRRTQGFQPQHF. As DNA, the CDR3 is TGTGCCAGTCGGCGTACTCAGGGGTTTCAGCCCCAGCATTTT.

CDR3 DNA: TGCAGTGCTAGAGACAGCGGGCGCGGTGAGACCCAGTACTTC. The encoded protein is CSARDSGRGETQYF. The J gene is TRBJ2-5, the V gene TRBV20-1, with D possibly being TRBD2 (6 bases). Looked up from germline, CDR1 is DFQATT and CDR2 is SNEGSKA (reference sequence). Trimming cost V 0 bases and J 5 bases, with 13 bases left between them. The CDR3 spans 14 residues.

This clonotype was seen at least ten times. The chain joins TRBV5-5 to TRBJ2-5; 7 bases align to TRBD1. Unmatched junction bases numbered 1, after V lost 0 bases and J lost 2 bases. Germline loops: CDR1 SGHKS, CDR2 YYEKEE (reference sequence). The CDR3 sequence is 14 residues long. The CDR3: CASSLAGQQETQYF. CDR3 in DNA: TGTGCCAGCAGCTTGGCGGGACAGCAAGAGACCCAGTACTTC.

The J gene is TRBJ2-1, the V gene TRBV11-2; 8 positions agree with TRBD1. CDR3 size: 14 residues. After removal of 1 base from V and 10 bases from J, the junction contained 6 bases not matched to a gene. Germline CDR1 and CDR2: SGHAT and FQNNGV. DNA for the CDR3: TGTGCCAGCAGCTTAGCCGAAACAGGGGGGGAGCAGTTCTTC. It is translated as CASSLAETGGEQFF.

At least ten counts were recorded for this clonotype. The chain recombines TRBV6-5 with TRBJ2-3, with D maybe TRBD1 (7 bases). V was shortened by 0 bases and J by 2 bases, with 24 bases between the two germline ends. The CDR3 has 20 residues. Germline loops: CDR1 MNHEY, CDR2 SVGAGI. CDR3 DNA sequence: TGTGCCAGCAGTTACTCCTTCCCGTCCGGAGGGGGCGGTTACACAGATACGCAGTATTTT. Translation: CASSYSFPSGGGGYTDTQYF.

The table lists this clonotype with a few counts. The chain carries TRBV7-2 and TRBJ2-3, with a possible D match to TRBD2 (5 bases). From germline, CDR1 is SGHTA and CDR2 FQGNSA. Trimming took 6 bases from V and 3 from J, leaving 10 bases between them. The CDR3 has 13 residues. As DNA, the CDR3 is TGTGCCAGCAGAATTACTAGGACAGATACGCAGTATTTT. Translating it yields CASRITRTDTQYF.

The chain is built from TRBV18 and TRBJ1-5, with D perhaps matching TRBD1 (5 bases). This CDR3 comprises 13 residues. Trimming took off 5 bases at V and 3 bases at J, with 8 bases between the two ends. CDR1 is KGHSH and CDR2 is LQKENI in the germline V gene. The CDR3 here is CASSDSSNQPQHF. The CDR3 coding sequence is TGTGCCAGCTCAGACAGCTCCAATCAGCCCCAGCATTTT.

The chain links TRBV28 to TRBJ2-7; D not certain. The CDR3 runs to 12 residues. The germline V gene has CDR1 MDHEN and CDR2 SYDVKM. Trimming removed 3 bases from V and 7 bases from J, with 10 bases in between. The CDR3 nucleotides are TGTGCCAGCAGTTTTATGTCGCTAGAGCAGTACTTC. Protein product: CASSFMSLEQYF.

The V and J genes are TRBV28 and TRBJ2-7; D gene unclear. Trimming took 2 bases from V and 9 from J, leaving 8 bases between them. There are 11 residues in the CDR3. Germline V gives CDR1 MDHEN, CDR2 SYDVKM. This CDR3 reads CASSLKYRQYF. The DNA of the CDR3 is TGTGCCAGCAGTTTAAAGTACAGGCAGTACTTC.

A single count supports this clonotype. The chain has TRBV19 and TRBJ2-1; the match to TRBD1 covers 8 bases. Germline-derived CDR1 and CDR2 are LNHDA and SQIVND (reference sequence). The J segment lost 4 bases and the V segment lost 5 bases, leaving 10 bases of the junction unmatched. The CDR3 has 16 residues. CDR3 sequence reads: CASSVTGALGYNEQFF. The DNA for the CDR3 is TGTGCCAGTAGTGTGACAGGGGCTCTGGGATACAATGAGCAGTTCTTC.

J is TRBJ1-4 and V is TRBV12-5; no definite D call. Germline values: CDR1 LGHNT, CDR2 FRNRAP. V lost 1 base to trimming and J lost 0 bases, with 12 bases between them. This CDR3 has 17 amino acids. The CDR3 coding sequence is TGTGCTAGTGGTTTGGAAATACAGAGGGCAACTAATGAAAAACTGTTTTTT. It yields the protein CASGLEIQRATNEKLFF.

The chain has TRBV20-1 and TRBJ2-3, with a possible D match to TRBD1 (7 bases). Germline CDR1 is DFQATT and CDR2 is SNEGSKA (reference sequence). CDR3 size: 16 residues. V was shortened by 4 bases and J by 3 bases, with 20 bases between the two germline ends. CDR3 coding DNA: TGCAGTGCTATCGTCAGGGGGGTAGCGGATACAGATACGCAGTATTTT. This codes for CSAIVRGVADTDTQYF.

The rearrangement links TRBV27 to TRBJ2-7; no clear D. V was pared by 3 bases and J by 6 bases, with 6 bases between. The CDR3 has 11 amino acids. In germline, CDR1 is MNHEY, CDR2 SMNVEV (reference sequence). The CDR3 DNA reads as TGTGCCAGCAGTTTTCAGTCCGAGCAGTACTTC. Encoded protein: CASSFQSEQYF.

This chain connects TRBV19 to TRBJ2-1; D is unclear. Germline CDR1 is LNHDA and CDR2 is SQIVND (reference sequence). The V end was cut by 1 base, the J end by 4 bases, with 11 bases between. The CDR3 covers 15 residues. The CDR3 spells CASSIGGTPYNEQFF. The CDR3 DNA reads as TGTGCCAGTAGTATAGGGGGAACACCATACAATGAGCAGTTCTTC.

This chain connects TRBV6-6 to TRBJ2-2; no reliable D call. Between the trimmed V and J ends, which lost 8 bases and 0 bases, there was a span of 16 bases. This CDR3 has 16 residues. In germline, CDR1 is MNHNY, CDR2 SVGAGI (reference sequence). The CDR3 DNA reads TGTGCCAGCTCCCCCAATCCCGCGGCGAACACCGGGGAGCTGTTTTTT. As protein: CASSPNPAANTGELFF.

V gene TRBV6-1 combines with J gene TRBJ2-3; D gene ambiguous. The CDR3 loop spans 13 amino acids. V was trimmed by 4 bases and J by 1 base, leaving 6 bases between them. The V gene's germline CDR1 is MNHNS and CDR2 SASEGT. Here the CDR3 reads CASSAPGTDTQYF. As DNA, the CDR3 is TGTGCCAGCAGTGCCCCGGGCACAGATACGCAGTATTTT.

The J gene is TRBJ2-7, the V gene TRBV20-1, with TRBD2 identical over 7 bases. Trimming took 6 bases from V and 4 from J; bases not matched to a gene: 9. Per germline, CDR1 DFQATT and CDR2 SNEGSKA (reference sequence). The CDR3 runs 13 residues. CDR3 sequence: CSAPEAGLYEQYF. For the CDR3, the DNA is TGCAGTGCCCCCGAAGCGGGACTATACGAGCAGTACTTC.